The next 9 T cell receptor beta chains were all read from a single sample in a study of OX40 agonist ivuxolimab in advanced cancers. Sequencing was performed with immunoSEQ multiplex PCR; in TCRdb, only in-frame clones are kept and a portion is missing. The top ten clones hold about 14% of a sample with about 12,000 clones, about 81% of them seen once. The input for sequencing was CD4+ or CD8+ T cells sorted from blood, taken in a trial of the OX40 agonist ivuxolimab. All receptors derive from an adult with an advanced solid tumor such as melanoma, head and neck, liver or kidney cancer.

This clone turned up a few times. The chain has TRBV2 and TRBJ2-7; D uncertain. V was clipped by 8 bases and J by 0 bases, with 11 bases between them. The CDR3 has 13 residues. Germline V gene lookup returns CDR1 SNHLY and CDR2 FYNNEI. This chain's CDR3 is CASVPPSSYEQYF. In DNA form, the CDR3 reads TGTGCCAGCGTGCCCCCGAGCTCCTACGAGCAGTACTTC.

The chain employs TRBV4-3 and TRBJ2-6; 8 positions agree with TRBD1. The germline CDR1 and CDR2 sequences are LGHNA and YSLEER. The length of the CDR3 is 16 residues. V was pared by 2 bases and J by 0 bases, with 0 bases of the junction left unmatched. The CDR3 loop is CASSQTGGSGANVLTF. The CDR3 region has the DNA TGCGCCAGCAGCCAAACAGGGGGCTCTGGGGCCAACGTCCTGACTTTC.

Remarks on this clone: In the same sample, other DNA sequences code for this CDR3. The chain couples TRBV9 to TRBJ2-2; D unresolved. Trimming removed 0 bases from V and 5 bases from J, with 2 bases in between. Germline CDR1 SGDLS, CDR2 YYNGEE. The CDR3 has 12 residues. The CDR3 spells CASSVVTGELFF. The CDR3 nucleotides read TGTGCCAGCAGCGTAGTAACCGGGGAGCTGTTTTTT.

The chain uses TRBV7-6 and TRBJ2-7; TRBD1 matches 11 bases. In germline, CDR1 is SGHVS, CDR2 FNYEAQ. This CDR3 is 17 amino acids long. The junction had 9 bases not matched to a gene; V was cut back by 0 bases and J by 5 bases. CDR3 bases: TGTGCCAGCAGCTTAGCGGCGGGGGACAGGGGGTACCACGAGCAGTACTTC. This translates into CASSLAAGDRGYHEQYF. The variable domain in full, completed from reference TRBV7-6 and TRBJ2-7, reads GAGVSQSPRYKVTKRGQDVALRCDPISGHVSLYWYRQALGQGPEFLTYFNYEAQQDKSGLPNDRFSAERPEGSISTLTIQRTEQRDSAMYRCASSLAAGDRGYHEQYFGPGTRLTVT.

The chain employs TRBV6-5 and TRBJ2-1; no clear D gene. Germline CDR1 and CDR2: MNHEY and SVGAGI. This CDR3 is 13 amino acids long. The V end lost 5 bases, the J end lost 10 bases, and 15 bases lay between the germline ends. In nucleotides, the CDR3 is TGTGCCAGCAGTCCCCCCTCCCGACACGAGCAGTTCTTC. It codes for CASSPPSRHEQFF.

This clone has only one observation. The gene calls are TRBV4-2 and TRBJ1-4; TRBD1 might be the D (6 bases). Germline V CDR1 and CDR2: LGHNA, YNFKEQ. This CDR3 comprises 14 residues. Trimming stripped 5 bases from V and 7 bases from J, with 14 bases between. The chain's CDR3 is CASSGGAGAEKLFF. CDR3 bases: TGTGCCAGCAGCGGTGGGGCAGGGGCTGAAAAACTGTTTTTT.

The chain has TRBV30 and TRBJ2-1, with 10 bases fitting TRBD2. Unmatched junction bases numbered 5, after V lost 5 bases and J lost 7 bases. This CDR3 is 13 amino acids long. CDR1 and CDR2 from the germline V gene are GTSNPN and SVGIG (reference sequence). DNA of the CDR3: TGTGCCTGGTCTAGCGGGAGATTAAATGAGCAGTTCTTC. Its protein product is CAWSSGRLNEQFF. Complete variable domain (other parts from reference TRBV30 and TRBJ2-1): SQTIHQWPATLVQPVGSPLSLECTVEGTSNPNLYWYRQAAGRGLQLLFYSVGIGQISSEVPQNLSASRPQDRQFILSSKKLLLSDSGFYLCAWSSGRLNEQFFGPGTRLTVL.

V gene TRBV4-3 combines with J gene TRBJ2-1; 8 bases align to TRBD2. The ends lost 8 bases at V and 6 bases at J; junction bases unmatched: 6. The CDR3 loop spans 13 amino acids. Germline CDR1 is LGHNA and CDR2 is YSLEER. The CDR3 here is CASRETSGNEQFF. The CDR3 coding sequence is TGCGCCAGCCGAGAAACTAGCGGCAATGAGCAGTTCTTC.

The rearrangement uses TRBV5-1 and TRBJ2-7; D remains ambiguous. V lost 0 bases and J lost 6, with 13 bases in between. Germline V gene lookup returns CDR1 SGHRS and CDR2 YFSETQ. The CDR3 runs 14 residues. This chain's CDR3 is CASSLETDGGEQYF. The DNA of the CDR3 is TGCGCCAGCAGCTTGGAGACGGACGGCGGCGAGCAGTACTTC.